This T cell receptor beta chain was sequenced in a study of blood T cell repertoires in COVID-19 (dated by TCRdb to the early 2020s). Looking at the study overall: Samples covering the acute and convalescent phases of COVID-19 were provided by collaborators in the United States, Italy and Spain. Deeply sampled blood TCRbeta repertoires from subjects exposed to, actively infected with, or recovered from COVID-19 were included in the dataset. A freely available public database, intended as a resource for researchers studying the immune response to SARS-CoV-2, is where the repertoires were released. The material from the prospective study consisted of cDNA or gDNA derived from T cells, B-cell-depleted T cells, or PBMCs. Where available, HLA class I and class II types were taken from metadata supplied by the sample provider and were not determined by assay-based typing. The samples were drawn from two sources: the first 160 participants of the ongoing ImmuneRACE study, and 1,200 or so subjects contributed by 6 global collaborators. Sample metadata almost always included a de-identified subject ID, COVID-19 status, age in years and sex.

Trimming takes 4 bases from V and 2 bases from J, and the germline ends sit 15 bases apart. The germline V gene yields MDHEN for CDR1 and SYDVKM for CDR2. From the cysteine up to the phenylalanine, the CDR3 has a length of 15 residues. Only CDR3 DNA is held: 45 bases, read in frame from base 1. TCRbeta CDR3 regions were amplified from genomic DNA by means of the immunoSEQ Assay, a bias-controlled multiplex PCR. In the source study's methods: Within the assay, amplification of reference gene primers was used to estimate how many nucleated cells each sample contained. Sequence reads were collapsed and filtered to measure the absolute abundance of every unique TCRbeta CDR3 rearrangement. Productive Simpson clonality was computed per sample as the square root of Simpson's diversity index over productive rearrangements. TCRdb obtained this table from immuneACCESS and retained in-frame rearrangements with V and J assigned. These tables miss some clones; where compared with another copy, unresolved V genes account for less than half of the shortfall, and the remainder is unexplained. The DNA gave D and trimming, while V, J and clone size come from that table. For this sample there are 180,000 or so clones; 84% appear just once. Together, the top ten hold about 8% of the sample.

The paper as a whole reports these results and caveats: Clinical and demographic metadata were provided uncurated, with the amount varying by source and participant.

A second Seattle source provided samples from volunteer blood donors who had recovered from COVID-19. The collaborating institutions used their own protocols to collect whole blood in K2EDTA tubes. For TCRbeta analysis, collaborator samples were shipped as frozen whole blood, as isolated PBMCs, or as DNA extracted from either sample type. About this clone itself: No antigen is known for it. It has no much larger one-base neighbor in the sample; base qualities were not kept.

Sequencing was performed on peripheral blood. The chain links TRBV28 with TRBJ2-7; the best D guess is TRBD1, with 6 bases matching. This sequence was found in a man between 35 and 55 years old who had recovered from COVID-19. CDR3 loop: CASSSTGTRTYEQYF. The DNA sequence follows: TGTGCCAGCAGTTCGACCGGGACAAGGACCTACGAGCAGTACTTC.